These 9 T cell receptor beta chains were all obtained from the same sample, sequenced in a study of shared clonotypes between healthy human individuals. Data came from immunoSEQ multiplex PCR; TCRdb stores just in-frame clones and leaves some out. Of a few million clones listed, 85% to 95% are singletons. Sequences were obtained from naive CD4+ T cells from PBMCs. Indicated subset: CD45RA+ positively selected. Source of these receptors: a man younger than 35 in good health. Some clones in this sample may be carry-over from other donors' samples.

The chain couples TRBV2 to TRBJ2-3, with a weak D call TRBD2 (6 bases). CDR1 SNHLY and CDR2 FYNNEI come from the germline V gene. This CDR3 has 14 residues. The germline V and J ends were trimmed by 6 bases and 2 bases, with 12 bases remaining between them. The CDR3 bases are TGTGCCAGCAGGCCGGGACTCCCCACAGATACGCAGTATTTT. Translated: CASRPGLPTDTQYF.

CDR3 amino acids: CASSPTSTNEQFF. The CDR3 nucleotides are TGCGCCAGCAGCCCTACTAGTACGAATGAGCAGTTCTTC. The genes are TRBV5-1 and TRBJ2-1; a possible D gene is TRBD2 (5 bases). The CDR3 loop spans 13 amino acids. Germline CDR1 and CDR2: SGHRS and YFSETQ. V lost 4 bases and J lost 7, with 12 bases in between.

The J gene is TRBJ2-3, the V gene TRBV10-1; 9 bases are shared with TRBD2. CDR3 size: 14 residues. The germline V gene has CDR1 WNHNN and CDR2 SYGVQD (reference sequence). V lost 7 bases to trimming and J lost 5 bases; unmatched junction nucleotides: 7. The CDR3 reads CASNQAGGGDTQYF. The CDR3 region has the DNA TGCGCCAGCAACCAAGCGGGAGGCGGAGATACGCAGTATTTT.

This clone was picked up one time. The gene calls are TRBV29-1 and TRBJ2-1; TRBD2 matches 9 bases. Germline trimming cut 7 bases from V and 12 bases from J; bases unmatched to any gene: 16. Germline-derived CDR1 and CDR2 are SQVTM and ANQGSEA. The CDR3 has 14 amino acids. This CDR3 is CSAYGREGPLGQFF. The CDR3 coding sequence is TGCAGCGCCTATGGGCGGGAGGGCCCCCTCGGGCAGTTCTTC.

The J gene is TRBJ1-5, the V gene TRBV28; 12 bases line up with TRBD1. Germline CDR1 MDHEN, CDR2 SYDVKM. Trimming cost V 6 bases and J 4 bases; bases outside gene matches: 7. CDR3 size: 16 residues. CDR3 in DNA: TGTGCCAGCAGCCCGACGGGACAGGGGGCGAATCAGCCCCAGCATTTT. It translates to CASSPTGQGANQPQHF.

The CDR3 spells CASTERESYEQYF. The CDR3 DNA reads as TGTGCCAGCACGGAGCGGGAATCCTACGAGCAGTACTTC. The rearrangement links TRBV6-6 to TRBJ2-7; the match to TRBD2 covers 7 bases. The CDR3 contains 13 residues. Losses at the gene ends were 7 bases for V and 1 base for J; bases not matched to a gene: 4. The germline V gene has CDR1 MNHNY and CDR2 SVGAGI (reference sequence).

The chain uses TRBV5-1 and TRBJ1-4, with TRBD1 matching over 8 bases. There are 15 residues in the CDR3. Losses at the gene ends were 0 bases for V and 7 bases for J; bases not matched to a gene: 5. CDR1 is SGHRS and CDR2 is YFSETQ in the germline V gene. The chain's CDR3 is CASSLVAGGSEKLFF. In DNA, the CDR3 is TGCGCCAGCAGCTTGGTTGCAGGGGGCAGTGAAAAACTGTTTTTT.

The V and J genes are TRBV11-2 and TRBJ2-7; D possibly corresponds to TRBD2 (5 bases). Looked up from germline, CDR1 is SGHAT and CDR2 is FQNNGV. The length of the CDR3 is 13 residues. V was trimmed by 4 bases and J by 5 bases, leaving 12 bases between them. The CDR3 DNA follows: TGTGCCAGCAGCTCATTACAGCGGCACGAGCAGTACTTC. Protein sequence: CASSSLQRHEQYF.

The V and J genes are TRBV19 and TRBJ1-5, with 7 bases matching TRBD1. CDR1 LNHDA and CDR2 SQIVND come from the germline V gene (reference sequence). The CDR3 runs 15 residues. The J segment lost 6 bases and the V segment lost 4 bases, leaving 9 bases of the junction unmatched. CDR3 nucleotides: TGTGCCAGTAGTACCACAGGGGAGGGGAGTCAGCCCCAGCATTTT. This translates into CASSTTGEGSQPQHF.